These 21 T cell receptor beta chains were sequenced from one sample in a study of T cells in Graves' hyperthyroidism and ophthalmopathy. RNA transcripts were the template for amplifying TCR beta CDR3 regions. HTBI primers drove first-round RT-PCR of the TCR CDR3. TCRdb independently ran MiXCR on the multiplex PCR reads; one entry per CDR3 protein. Of 150,000 or so distinct CDR3 sequences listed, more than 20% are singletons. The material sequenced was blood. The receptors stem from a woman between 50 and 59 years old with Graves' hyperthyroidism that later progressed to Graves' ophthalmopathy.

This clonotype was observed at least ten times. This chain connects TRBV5-1 to TRBJ2-1; D might be TRBD2 (6 bases). CDR1 SGHRS and CDR2 YFSETQ come from the germline V gene. The CDR3 extends over 14 amino acids. V gave up 0 bases and J gave up 8 bases, with 12 bases separating them. Here the CDR3 DNA reads TGCGCCAGCAGCTTGGGTCAGGGAGGCGATGAGCAGTTCTTC. Its translation: CASSLGQGGDEQFF. The full variable domain, completed using reference TRBV5-1 and TRBJ2-1, is KAGVTQTPRYLIKTRGQQVTLSCSPISGHRSVSWYQQTPGQGLQFLFEYFSETQRNKGNFPGRFSGRQFSNSRSEMNVSTLELGDSALYLCASSLGQGGDEQFFGPGTRLTVL.

This clonotype has ten or more counts. V is TRBV7-8 and J is TRBJ1-5, with D tentatively TRBD1 (6 bases). Germline CDR1 and CDR2: SGHVS and FQNEAQ. This CDR3 is built from 15 residues. V was shortened by 1 base and J by 7 bases, with 14 bases between the two germline ends. The chain's CDR3 is CASSLEGGIQQPQHF. Here the CDR3 DNA reads TGTGCCAGCAGCTTAGAGGGGGGGATACAGCAGCCCCAGCATTTT. The whole variable domain, remainder taken from reference TRBV7-8 and TRBJ1-5, is GAGVSQSPRYKVAKRGQDVALRCDPISGHVSLFWYQQALGQGPEFLTYFQNEAQLDKSGLPSDRFFAERPEGSVSTLKIQRTQQEDSAVYLCASSLEGGIQQPQHFGDGTRLSIL.

The rearrangement links TRBV7-8 to TRBJ2-3, with 9 bases fitting TRBD2. The CDR3 is 15 residues long. V gave up 3 bases and J gave up 2 bases; unmatched junction bases: 3. The V gene's germline CDR1 is SGHVS and CDR2 FQNEAQ. CDR3 nucleotide sequence: TGTGCCAGCAGCTTTGGGACTAGCCTCACAGATACGCAGTATTTT. Translated, it gives CASSFGTSLTDTQYF.

This clonotype was seen many times. The chain uses TRBV4-1 and TRBJ1-6; D not resolved. Looked up from germline, CDR1 is MGHRA and CDR2 is YSYEKL. The CDR3 sequence is 17 residues long. The V gene lost 2 bases and the J gene lost 5 bases, with 16 bases spanning the gap. The CDR3 bases are TGCGCCAGCAGCCAAACACTATCGCAAGGGAATAATTCACCCCTCCACTTT. Translation: CASSQTLSQGNNSPLHF.

This chain uses TRBV7-9 with TRBJ2-5; 10 positions match TRBD2. J gave up 1 base and V 1 base, and 3 bases lay outside the gene matches. Looked up from germline, CDR1 is SEHNR and CDR2 is FQNEAQ (reference sequence). This CDR3 is 16 amino acids long. The CDR3 sequence is CASSLGTSGLQETQYF. The CDR3 DNA is TGTGCCAGCAGCTTAGGGACTAGCGGCCTCCAAGAGACCCAGTACTTC.

This clonotype appeared many times. The V gene is TRBV6-1, the J gene TRBJ2-3; the match to TRBD1 covers 12 bases. CDR1 is MNHNS and CDR2 is SASEGT in the germline V gene. This CDR3 contains 18 residues. The trim removed 6 bases at V and 1 base at J, leaving 11 bases unmatched. The CDR3 nucleotides read TGTGCCAGCAGGATTAACCCCGGGACAGGGGGCGGCACAGATACGCAGTATTTT. This codes for CASRINPGTGGGTDTQYF.

V gene TRBV6-1 combines with J gene TRBJ2-7; 8 positions agree with TRBD1. CDR3 size: 16 residues. The ends lost 3 bases at V and 5 bases at J; junction bases unmatched: 12. Germline assignment: CDR1 MNHNS and CDR2 SASEGT. CDR3 region: CASSDRPGTGTHEQYF. Here the CDR3 DNA reads TGTGCCAGCAGTGACCGTCCCGGGACAGGAACCCACGAGCAGTACTTC.

This clonotype was counted at least ten times. This chain uses TRBV28 with TRBJ2-1; TRBD2 agrees at 8 bases. The CDR3 loop spans 16 amino acids. Trimming cost V 2 bases and J 0 bases; bases outside gene matches: 3. CDR1 MDHEN and CDR2 SYDVKM come from the germline V gene. The CDR3 region is CASSLLAGGSYNEQFF. DNA for the CDR3: TGTGCCAGCAGTTTACTAGCGGGTGGCTCCTACAATGAGCAGTTCTTC.

There are a few counts of this clonotype. The chain joins TRBV7-2 to TRBJ2-1; D unresolved. The CDR3 consists of 13 residues. The germline V gene has CDR1 SGHTA and CDR2 FQGNSA. The V and J ends lost 5 bases and 8 bases respectively, with 13 bases between them. The CDR3 sequence: CASSPWAGDEQFF. The CDR3 region has the DNA TGTGCCAGCAGCCCCTGGGCCGGCGATGAGCAGTTCTTC.

J is TRBJ2-1 and V is TRBV9, with D tentatively TRBD2 (6 bases). V was trimmed by 0 bases and J by 0 bases, leaving 10 bases between them. CDR3 size: 16 residues. CDR1 and CDR2 from the germline V gene are SGDLS and YYNGEE. The CDR3 here is CASSVVSGVSYNEQFF. CDR3 nucleotides: TGTGCCAGCAGCGTAGTTAGCGGAGTCTCCTACAATGAGCAGTTCTTC.

This clonotype appeared many times. The chain couples TRBV29-1 to TRBJ1-1; D is perhaps TRBD1 (6 bases). The CDR3 sequence is 14 residues long. The V gene's germline CDR1 is SQVTM and CDR2 ANQGSEA. V lost 7 bases to trimming and J lost 7 bases, with 22 bases between them. The CDR3 bases are TGCAGCGCCCTGGCCGGGGGCGAAATGAGTGAAGCTTTCTTT. It yields the protein CSALAGGEMSEAFF.

Ten or more counts support this clonotype. This chain links TRBV5-1 with TRBJ1-2; D gene ambiguous. The CDR3 runs to 12 residues. Germline values: CDR1 SGHRS, CDR2 YFSETQ. The ends were cut back, 7 bases at V and 4 bases at J, with 11 bases in the middle. The CDR3 sequence is CASFESSYGYTF. For the CDR3, the DNA is TGCGCCAGCTTTGAATCCTCCTATGGCTACACCTTC.

As concerns this clonotype: This may stem from a read error, because a much larger clone lies one nucleotide away. The rearrangement joins TRBV2 to TRBJ2-5; 8 bases fit TRBD1. CDR1 and CDR2 from the germline V gene are SNHLY and FYNNEI. Unmatched junction bases numbered 8, after V lost 6 bases and J lost 5 bases. The CDR3 spans 14 residues. CDR3 nucleotides: TGTGCCAGCAGCGGACAGGGTCGCGGGGAGACCCAGTACTTC. Residues: CASSGQGRGETQYF.

This rearrangement joins TRBV29-1 to TRBJ1-3, with D uncertain. Per germline, CDR1 SQVTM and CDR2 ANQGSEA. V lost 6 bases, J lost 4 bases, and 13 bases lay in between. The CDR3 loop spans 13 amino acids. The CDR3 here is CSVVTSDGNTIYF. Written as DNA, the CDR3 is TGCAGCGTGGTCACGTCGGACGGAAACACCATATATTTT.

J is TRBJ2-7 and V is TRBV20-1, with 14 bases identical to TRBD2. The junction had 22 bases not matched to a gene; V was cut back by 3 bases and J by 3 bases. CDR3 size: 21 residues. Germline V CDR1 and CDR2: DFQATT, SNEGSKA (reference sequence). CDR3 loop: CSASGPGLAGATWRWDYEQYF. The CDR3 nucleotides are TGCAGTGCTAGTGGGCCGGGACTAGCGGGAGCGACATGGCGGTGGGACTACGAGCAGTACTTC.

V and J are TRBV11-2 and TRBJ2-2; D possibly corresponds to TRBD2 (6 bases). There are 15 residues in the CDR3. Trimming stripped 3 bases from V and 4 bases from J, with 12 bases between. Germline values: CDR1 SGHAT, CDR2 FQNNGV. CDR3 nucleotides: TGTGCCAGCAGCTTTACGGGAGTGGGCACCGGGGAGCTGTTTTTT. Protein sequence: CASSFTGVGTGELFF.

A few counts support this clonotype. The chain carries TRBV19 and TRBJ2-1; 7 nucleotides match TRBD2. Germline trimming cut 5 bases from V and 8 bases from J; bases unmatched to any gene: 9. The CDR3 loop spans 14 amino acids. Germline V gives CDR1 LNHDA, CDR2 SQIVND (reference sequence). CDR3 region: CASSAWERGDEQFF. CDR3 nucleotide sequence: TGTGCCAGTAGTGCGTGGGAACGGGGGGATGAGCAGTTCTTC. Supplemented by reference TRBV19 and TRBJ2-1, the full variable domain reads DGGITQSPKYLFRKEGQNVTLSCEQNLNHDAMYWYRQDPGQGLRLIYYSQIVNDFQKGDIAEGYSVSREKKESFPLTVTSAQKNPTAFYLCASSAWERGDEQFFGPGTRLTVL.

This clonotype was detected ten times or more. The chain joins TRBV2 to TRBJ1-2; 9 nucleotides align to TRBD1. The CDR3 spans 15 residues. Germline CDR1 SNHLY, CDR2 FYNNEI. The V and J ends lost 4 bases and 2 bases, in that order; junction bases with no gene match: 5. DNA of the CDR3: TGTGCCAGCAGTGCCCGGGGGACAGGGAACTATGGCTACACCTTC. Protein product: CASSARGTGNYGYTF.

In this sample, this clonotype turned up many times. V is TRBV6-1 and J is TRBJ1-5; D is possibly TRBD1 (6 bases). Trimming removed 6 bases from V and 6 bases from J, with 15 bases in between. CDR1 MNHNS and CDR2 SASEGT come from the germline V gene. The CDR3 sequence is 14 residues long. This CDR3 is CASSSLGGGQPQHF. The CDR3 region has the DNA TGTGCCAGCAGCTCACTAGGGGGGGGTCAGCCCCAGCATTTT.

Concerning this clonotype itself: One base away lies a much larger clone, so this may be a sequencing read error. The rearrangement uses TRBV20-1 and TRBJ1-4; TRBD1 might be the D (6 bases). Germline V lookup: CDR1 DFQATT, CDR2 SNEGSKA (reference sequence). This CDR3 region has 15 residues. CDR3 loop: CSAENRVATNEKPFF. In nucleotides, the CDR3 is TGCAGTGCTGAAAACAGGGTAGCGACTAATGAAAAACCGTTTTTT.

This clonotype was counted at least ten times. V usage is TRBV14 and J usage is TRBJ2-7; D is possibly TRBD2 (5 bases). Germline V lookup: CDR1 SGHDN, CDR2 FVKESK. This CDR3 comprises 11 residues. V lost 3 bases to trimming and J lost 6 bases, with 6 bases between them. The chain's CDR3 is CASSHEGEQYF. The DNA of the CDR3 is TGTGCCAGCAGCCATGAGGGCGAGCAGTACTTC. Full variable domain (missing parts from reference TRBV14 and TRBJ2-7): EAGVTQFPSHSVIEKGQTVTLRCDPISGHDNLYWYRRVMGKEIKFLLHFVKESKQDESGMPNNRFLAERTGGTYSTLKVQPAELEDSGVYFCASSHEGEQYFGPGTRLTVT.